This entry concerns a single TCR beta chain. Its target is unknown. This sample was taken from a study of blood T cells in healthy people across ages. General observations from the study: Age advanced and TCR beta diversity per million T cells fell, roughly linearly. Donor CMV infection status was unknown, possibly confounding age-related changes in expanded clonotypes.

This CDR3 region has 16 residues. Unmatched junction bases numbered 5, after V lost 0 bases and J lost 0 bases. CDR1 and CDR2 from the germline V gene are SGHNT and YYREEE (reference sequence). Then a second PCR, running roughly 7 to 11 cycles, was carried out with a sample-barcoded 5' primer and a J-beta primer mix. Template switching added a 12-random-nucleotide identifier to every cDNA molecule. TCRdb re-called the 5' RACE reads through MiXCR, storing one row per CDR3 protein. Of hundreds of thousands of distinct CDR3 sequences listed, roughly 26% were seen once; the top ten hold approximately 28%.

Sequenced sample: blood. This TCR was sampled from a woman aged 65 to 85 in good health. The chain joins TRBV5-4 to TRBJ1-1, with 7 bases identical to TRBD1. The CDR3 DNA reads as TGTGCCAGCAGCTTGGGACAGGGCACCCTGAACACTGAAGCTTTCTTT. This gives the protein CASSLGQGTLNTEAFF.